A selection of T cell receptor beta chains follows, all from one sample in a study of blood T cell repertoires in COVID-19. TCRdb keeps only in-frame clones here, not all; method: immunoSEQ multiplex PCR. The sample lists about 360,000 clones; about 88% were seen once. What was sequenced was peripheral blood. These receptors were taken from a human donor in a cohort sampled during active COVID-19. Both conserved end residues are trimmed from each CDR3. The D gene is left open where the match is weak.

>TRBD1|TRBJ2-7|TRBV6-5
ASSRARQGTYEQY
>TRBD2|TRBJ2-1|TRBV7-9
ASSPSAAGYKF
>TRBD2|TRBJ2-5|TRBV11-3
ASSDRTSGGGETQY
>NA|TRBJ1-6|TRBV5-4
ASSLEGLNSPLH
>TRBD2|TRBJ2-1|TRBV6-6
ASILREGNDNEQF
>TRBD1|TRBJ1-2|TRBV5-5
ASRQGASGYT
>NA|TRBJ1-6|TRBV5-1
ASSLATDYNSPLH
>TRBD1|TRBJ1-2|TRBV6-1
ASSENEAGGLRNT
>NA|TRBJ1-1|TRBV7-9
ASSLVDTGTEAF
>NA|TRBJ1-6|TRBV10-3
AISETGSDSPLH
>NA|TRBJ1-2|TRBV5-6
ASSFWTQGILDYGYT
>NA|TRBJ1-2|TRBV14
ASSQGMAYGYT
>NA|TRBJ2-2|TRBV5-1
ASSLVTGRNTGELF
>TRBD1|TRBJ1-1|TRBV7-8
ASSLLEGALPLGAF
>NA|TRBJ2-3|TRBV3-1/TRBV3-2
ASRAGLGTDTQY
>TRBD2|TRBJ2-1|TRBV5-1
ASSFQGGAYNEQF
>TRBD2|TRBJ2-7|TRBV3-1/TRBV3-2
ASSTGREWKNEQY
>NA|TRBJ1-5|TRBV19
ASIDRGRGQQPQH
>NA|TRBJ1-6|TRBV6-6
ASSLQANKLNSPLH
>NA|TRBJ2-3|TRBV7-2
ASSLASAGVPTTQY
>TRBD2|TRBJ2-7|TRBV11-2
ASTVSGRFHEQY
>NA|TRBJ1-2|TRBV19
ASRDPGDERGYT
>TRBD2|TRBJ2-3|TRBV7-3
ASSLGGTSTDTQY
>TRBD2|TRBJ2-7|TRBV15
ATSRDSSGNYEQY
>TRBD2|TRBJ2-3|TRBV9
ASSTARGSGGAADTQY
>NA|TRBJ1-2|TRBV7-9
ASSLLYFDGYT
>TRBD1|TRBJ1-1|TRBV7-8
ASSPKIQGAGTEAF
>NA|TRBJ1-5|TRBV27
ASNHTGLNQPQH
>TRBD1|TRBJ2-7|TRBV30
AWSVQGGYEQY
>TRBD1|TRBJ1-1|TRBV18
ASSTGGDTEAF
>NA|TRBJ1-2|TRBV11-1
ASGPDRENYGYT
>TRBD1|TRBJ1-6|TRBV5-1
ASSPRGTGLENSPLH
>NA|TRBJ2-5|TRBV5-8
ASSLSRAETQY
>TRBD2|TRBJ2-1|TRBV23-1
ASSQRAGLLYEQF
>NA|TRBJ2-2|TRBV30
AWSPLTTGELF